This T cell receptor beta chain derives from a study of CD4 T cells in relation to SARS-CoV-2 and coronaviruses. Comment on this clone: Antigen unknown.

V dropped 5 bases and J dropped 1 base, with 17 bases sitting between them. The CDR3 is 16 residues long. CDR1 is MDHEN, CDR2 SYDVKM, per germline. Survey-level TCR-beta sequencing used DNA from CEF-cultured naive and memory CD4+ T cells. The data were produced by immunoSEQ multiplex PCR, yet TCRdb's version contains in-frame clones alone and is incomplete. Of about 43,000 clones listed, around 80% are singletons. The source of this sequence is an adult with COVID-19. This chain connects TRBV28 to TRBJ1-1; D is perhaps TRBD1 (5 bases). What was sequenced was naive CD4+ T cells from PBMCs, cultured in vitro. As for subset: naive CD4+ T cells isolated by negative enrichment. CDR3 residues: CASSPPRGLGNTEAFF. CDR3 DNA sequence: TGTGCCAGCAGTCCACCAAGGGGTTTGGGGAACACTGAAGCTTTCTTT.